Listed below are T cell receptor beta chains from one sample, sequenced in a study of blood T cell repertoires in COVID-19. Assay used: immunoSEQ multiplex PCR; TCRdb lists only in-frame clones, some missing. The table has about 150,000 clones, 70% to 90% seen once. Sequenced sample: PBMCs or T cells enriched from blood (not recorded which). Source of these receptors: a woman in her thirties with acute COVID-19. The CDR3 runs from the conserved cysteine through the conserved F or W. The D gene is left open where the match is weak. A row's size may be missing; if present it is once, few, many or a size class.

V gene: TRBV6-1
J gene: TRBJ1-2
D gene: TRBD1
clone size: NA
CDR3 protein: CASSERPTGTANYGYTF
CDR3 DNA: TGTGCCAGCAGTGAACGCCCTACCGGGACAGCTAACTATGGCTACACCTTC

V gene: TRBV7-2
J gene: TRBJ2-5
D gene: TRBD1
clone size: once
CDR3 protein: CASSLSRTGEETQYF
CDR3 DNA: TGTGCCAGCAGCTTATCGCGCACAGGGGAAGAGACCCAGTACTTC

V gene: TRBV25-1
J gene: TRBJ2-1
D gene: TRBD1
clone size: NA
CDR3 protein: CASSGRNFTGQGGNEQFF
CDR3 DNA: TGTGCCAGCAGTGGGAGGAATTTCACGGGACAGGGGGGGAATGAGCAGTTCTTC

V gene: TRBV11-2
J gene: TRBJ2-7
D gene: TRBD1
clone size: NA
CDR3 protein: CASSYPSGTVDSGYEQYF
CDR3 DNA: TGTGCCAGCAGCTACCCTTCTGGGACAGTGGATTCCGGCTACGAGCAGTACTTC

V gene: TRBV27
J gene: TRBJ1-4
D gene: NA
clone size: NA
CDR3 protein: CASRDFSMGLNEKLFF
CDR3 DNA: TGTGCCAGCCGGGACTTCTCTATGGGCCTTAATGAAAAACTGTTTTTT

V gene: TRBV7-9
J gene: TRBJ1-1
D gene: NA
clone size: NA
CDR3 protein: CASSLGLGADTEAFF
CDR3 DNA: TGTGCCAGCAGCCTGGGGTTAGGGGCCGACACTGAAGCTTTCTTT

V gene: TRBV2
J gene: TRBJ1-2
D gene: TRBD1
clone size: NA
CDR3 protein: CASRGQGHGYTF
CDR3 DNA: TGTGCCAGCAGGGGACAGGGCCATGGCTACACCTTC

V gene: TRBV14
J gene: TRBJ2-5
D gene: TRBD2
clone size: NA
CDR3 protein: CASSQVTSGRTLRETQYF
CDR3 DNA: TGTGCCAGCAGCCAAGTTACTAGCGGGAGAACCCTTCGAGAGACCCAGTACTTC

V gene: TRBV28
J gene: TRBJ1-1
D gene: TRBD1
clone size: NA
CDR3 protein: CATFWTGGAFF
CDR3 DNA: TGTGCCACTTTCTGGACAGGGGGCGCTTTCTTT

V gene: TRBV4-2
J gene: TRBJ2-5
D gene: TRBD2
clone size: once
CDR3 protein: CASSAPGREYETQYF
CDR3 DNA: TGTGCCAGCAGCGCCCCGGGGCGGGAGTATGAGACCCAGTACTTC

V gene: TRBV5-1
J gene: TRBJ2-3
D gene: TRBD2
clone size: NA
CDR3 protein: CASSLVLAGTTDTQYF
CDR3 DNA: TGCGCCAGCAGCTTGGTCCTAGCGGGAACCACAGATACGCAGTATTTT

V gene: TRBV29-1
J gene: TRBJ2-1
D gene: NA
clone size: NA
CDR3 protein: CSVVTSPINEQFF
CDR3 DNA: TGCAGCGTTGTAACTAGTCCCATCAATGAGCAGTTCTTC

V gene: TRBV4-3
J gene: TRBJ2-5
D gene: NA
clone size: NA
CDR3 protein: CASSQELNFGTQYF
CDR3 DNA: TGCGCCAGCAGCCAAGAACTCAACTTCGGGACCCAGTACTTC

V gene: TRBV10-3
J gene: TRBJ1-2
D gene: NA
clone size: NA
CDR3 protein: CAISEFQTGSAGYTF
CDR3 DNA: TGTGCCATCAGTGAGTTTCAAACAGGGTCTGCTGGCTACACCTTC

V gene: TRBV7-8
J gene: TRBJ1-3
D gene: TRBD1
clone size: NA
CDR3 protein: CASSLYRGASGNTIYF
CDR3 DNA: TGTGCCAGCAGCTTGTACAGGGGGGCTTCTGGAAACACCATATATTTT

V gene: TRBV6-5
J gene: TRBJ2-7
D gene: NA
clone size: NA
CDR3 protein: CASTETITSNEQYF
CDR3 DNA: TGTGCCAGCACGGAAACCATTACTAGCAACGAGCAGTACTTC

V gene: TRBV11-2
J gene: TRBJ1-2
D gene: NA
clone size: few
CDR3 protein: CASSPQGGGYTF
CDR3 DNA: TGTGCCAGCAGCCCCCAAGGAGGAGGCTACACCTTC

V gene: TRBV15
J gene: TRBJ1-2
D gene: NA
clone size: NA
CDR3 protein: CATSRSNGQLITFSAYGYTF
CDR3 DNA: TGTGCCACCAGCAGATCCAACGGACAGCTTATCACATTTAGTGCCTATGGCTACACCTTC

V gene: TRBV4-3
J gene: TRBJ2-1
D gene: TRBD2
clone size: NA
CDR3 protein: CASSQARRAGAENEQFF
CDR3 DNA: TGCGCCAGCAGCCAAGCCCGGCGAGCGGGAGCAGAGAATGAGCAGTTCTTC

V gene: TRBV30
J gene: TRBJ2-3
D gene: NA
clone size: NA
CDR3 protein: CAWTGGTDTQYF
CDR3 DNA: TGTGCCTGGACTGGGGGGACAGATACGCAGTATTTT

V gene: TRBV11-2
J gene: TRBJ1-2
D gene: TRBD1
clone size: NA
CDR3 protein: CASSYRQGGGYTF
CDR3 DNA: TGTGCCAGCAGTTACAGACAGGGAGGTGGCTACACCTTC

V gene: TRBV19
J gene: TRBJ1-1
D gene: NA
clone size: NA
CDR3 protein: CASSLTPNTEAFF
CDR3 DNA: TGTGCCAGTAGTTTAACTCCGAACACTGAAGCTTTCTTT

V gene: TRBV5-1
J gene: TRBJ1-3
D gene: NA
clone size: NA
CDR3 protein: CASSLGVSGNTIYF
CDR3 DNA: TGCGCCAGCAGCTTGGGAGTCTCTGGAAACACCATATATTTT

V gene: TRBV10-3
J gene: TRBJ2-1
D gene: NA
clone size: NA
CDR3 protein: CAISYTEGNEQFF
CDR3 DNA: TGTGCCATCAGTTACACGGAGGGCAATGAGCAGTTCTTC

V gene: TRBV7-9
J gene: TRBJ1-1
D gene: NA
clone size: NA
CDR3 protein: CASSASLGRSAFF
CDR3 DNA: TGTGCCAGCAGCGCTTCGCTCGGGAGAAGTGCTTTCTTT

V gene: TRBV10-2
J gene: TRBJ2-5
D gene: TRBD2
clone size: NA
CDR3 protein: CASSDRLAGQETQYF
CDR3 DNA: TGCGCCAGCAGCGACCGACTAGCGGGACAAGAGACCCAGTACTTC

V gene: TRBV19
J gene: TRBJ1-2
D gene: NA
clone size: NA
CDR3 protein: CASSSPGGLYGYTF
CDR3 DNA: TGTGCCAGTAGTAGCCCGGGAGGGCTCTATGGCTACACCTTC

V gene: TRBV20-1
J gene: TRBJ1-4
D gene: TRBD1
clone size: NA
CDR3 protein: CSTYRGEKLFF
CDR3 DNA: TGCAGTACGTACAGGGGAGAAAAACTGTTTTTT

V gene: TRBV18
J gene: TRBJ2-5
D gene: TRBD1
clone size: NA
CDR3 protein: CASSLTRQGVGETQYF
CDR3 DNA: TGTGCCAGCTCACTAACGCGACAGGGGGTAGGAGAGACCCAGTACTTC

V gene: TRBV5-5
J gene: TRBJ1-6
D gene: NA
clone size: NA
CDR3 protein: CASSLTASSYNSPLHF
CDR3 DNA: TGTGCCAGCAGCTTGACTGCGAGCTCCTATAATTCACCCCTCCACTTT

V gene: TRBV19
J gene: TRBJ1-1
D gene: TRBD1
clone size: NA
CDR3 protein: CASSIAPGGNTEAFF
CDR3 DNA: TGTGCCAGTAGTATAGCACCAGGGGGGAACACTGAAGCTTTCTTT

V gene: TRBV14
J gene: TRBJ1-2
D gene: TRBD1
clone size: NA
CDR3 protein: CASSIRTGPNYGYTF
CDR3 DNA: TGTGCCAGCAGCATCCGGACAGGGCCCAACTATGGCTACACCTTC

V gene: TRBV7-8
J gene: TRBJ2-5
D gene: NA
clone size: NA
CDR3 protein: CASSRPQETQYF
CDR3 DNA: TGTGCCAGCAGCCGACCTCAAGAGACCCAGTACTTC

V gene: TRBV19
J gene: TRBJ1-3
D gene: TRBD1
clone size: NA
CDR3 protein: CASTDRAEGNTIYF
CDR3 DNA: TGTGCCAGTACCGACAGGGCGGAGGGAAACACCATATATTTT

V gene: TRBV7-2
J gene: TRBJ2-2
D gene: TRBD2
clone size: NA
CDR3 protein: CASSLAHLAGRKELFF
CDR3 DNA: TGTGCCAGCAGCTTAGCTCACCTAGCGGGCCGGAAGGAGCTGTTTTTT

V gene: TRBV6-5
J gene: TRBJ1-5
D gene: NA
clone size: NA
CDR3 protein: CAGMLANSNQPQHF
CDR3 DNA: TGTGCCGGCATGTTAGCGAATAGCAATCAGCCCCAGCATTTT

V gene: TRBV10-3
J gene: TRBJ2-1
D gene: NA
clone size: NA
CDR3 protein: CAISESGQYNEQFF
CDR3 DNA: TGTGCCATCAGTGAGTCCGGACAATACAATGAGCAGTTCTTC

V gene: TRBV6-4
J gene: TRBJ2-1
D gene: TRBD2
clone size: NA
CDR3 protein: CASSAGLAGGKNEQFF
CDR3 DNA: TGTGCCAGCAGTGCCGGACTAGCGGGAGGTAAGAATGAGCAGTTCTTC

V gene: TRBV18
J gene: TRBJ1-2
D gene: NA
clone size: NA
CDR3 protein: CASSLSRDFYGYTF
CDR3 DNA: TGTGCCAGCTCCCTCTCCAGGGACTTCTATGGCTACACCTTC

V gene: TRBV5-6
J gene: TRBJ2-1
D gene: TRBD2
clone size: NA
CDR3 protein: CASSPGLAGGNEQFF
CDR3 DNA: TGTGCCAGCAGCCCGGGACTAGCGGGAGGAAATGAGCAGTTCTTC

V gene: TRBV25-1
J gene: TRBJ1-2
D gene: NA
clone size: NA
CDR3 protein: CASSDLQGYGYTF
CDR3 DNA: TGTGCCAGCAGTGATCTCCAGGGGTATGGCTACACCTTC

V gene: TRBV10-2
J gene: TRBJ2-7
D gene: NA
clone size: few
CDR3 protein: CASREPTYEQYF
CDR3 DNA: TGCGCCAGCCGGGAACCTACCTACGAGCAGTACTTC

V gene: TRBV2
J gene: TRBJ2-5
D gene: NA
clone size: NA
CDR3 protein: CASSPLIRGQETQYF
CDR3 DNA: TGTGCCAGCAGCCCACTGATCCGGGGCCAAGAGACCCAGTACTTC

V gene: TRBV3-1/TRBV3-2
J gene: TRBJ2-2
D gene: NA
clone size: NA
CDR3 protein: CASKGGLWAGELGNTGELFF
CDR3 DNA: TGTGCCAGCAAAGGGGGATTATGGGCGGGAGAACTAGGGAACACCGGGGAGCTGTTTTTT

V gene: TRBV28
J gene: TRBJ2-1
D gene: TRBD2
clone size: NA
CDR3 protein: CASSLALAEQFF
CDR3 DNA: TGTGCCAGCAGTTTGGCACTAGCGGAGCAGTTCTTC